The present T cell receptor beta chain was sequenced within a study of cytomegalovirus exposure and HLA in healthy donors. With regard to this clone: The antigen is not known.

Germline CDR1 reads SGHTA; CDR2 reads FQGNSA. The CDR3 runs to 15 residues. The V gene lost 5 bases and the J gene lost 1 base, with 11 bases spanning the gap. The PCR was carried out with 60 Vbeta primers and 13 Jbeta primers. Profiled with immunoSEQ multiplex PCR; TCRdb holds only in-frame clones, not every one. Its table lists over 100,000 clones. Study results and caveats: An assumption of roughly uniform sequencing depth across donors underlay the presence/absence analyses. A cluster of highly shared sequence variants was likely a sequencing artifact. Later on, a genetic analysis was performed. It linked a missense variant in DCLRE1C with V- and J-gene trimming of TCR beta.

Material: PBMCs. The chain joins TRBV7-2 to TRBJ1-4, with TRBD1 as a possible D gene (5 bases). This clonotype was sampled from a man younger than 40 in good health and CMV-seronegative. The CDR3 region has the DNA TGTGCCAGCAGCGCTTCAGGGAAAACTAATGAAAAACTGTTTTTT. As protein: CASSASGKTNEKLFF.